This T cell receptor (beta chain) was captured by sequencing in a study of T cells after yellow fever vaccination. Across the study: For low cell numbers, libraries were made with SMART-Seq v4 Ultra Low Input. Study outcomes and limitations: Booster sampling recovered most clones from primary vaccination (about 97% CD4, around 88% CD8).

Conversion of TCR transcripts into cDNA relied on 5'RACE template switching, which added a universal primer site and UMIs. TCRdb passed the 5' RACE reads through MiXCR, listing each CDR3 protein once. Among roughly 150,000 distinct CDR3 sequences listed, just over 6.5% were seen once. The table lists this clonotype with many counts. Its antigen is unknown. The sample consisted of CD4+ T cells sorted from PBMCs, taken 10 days after the yellow fever booster vaccination. The sequence was collected from a man aged 30 to 45 who received the YFV17D yellow fever vaccine.

CDR3 nucleotide sequence: TGTGCCAGCAATCAAACCCGGGACGACGCTAACTATGGCTACACCTTC. Translation gives CASNQTRDDANYGYTF. The chain has TRBV27 and TRBJ1-2; a possible D gene is TRBD1 (5 bases). The CDR3 length is 16 residues. The V gene lost 7 bases and the J gene lost 0 bases, with 18 bases spanning the gap. Germline V gives CDR1 MNHEY, CDR2 SMNVEV (reference sequence).